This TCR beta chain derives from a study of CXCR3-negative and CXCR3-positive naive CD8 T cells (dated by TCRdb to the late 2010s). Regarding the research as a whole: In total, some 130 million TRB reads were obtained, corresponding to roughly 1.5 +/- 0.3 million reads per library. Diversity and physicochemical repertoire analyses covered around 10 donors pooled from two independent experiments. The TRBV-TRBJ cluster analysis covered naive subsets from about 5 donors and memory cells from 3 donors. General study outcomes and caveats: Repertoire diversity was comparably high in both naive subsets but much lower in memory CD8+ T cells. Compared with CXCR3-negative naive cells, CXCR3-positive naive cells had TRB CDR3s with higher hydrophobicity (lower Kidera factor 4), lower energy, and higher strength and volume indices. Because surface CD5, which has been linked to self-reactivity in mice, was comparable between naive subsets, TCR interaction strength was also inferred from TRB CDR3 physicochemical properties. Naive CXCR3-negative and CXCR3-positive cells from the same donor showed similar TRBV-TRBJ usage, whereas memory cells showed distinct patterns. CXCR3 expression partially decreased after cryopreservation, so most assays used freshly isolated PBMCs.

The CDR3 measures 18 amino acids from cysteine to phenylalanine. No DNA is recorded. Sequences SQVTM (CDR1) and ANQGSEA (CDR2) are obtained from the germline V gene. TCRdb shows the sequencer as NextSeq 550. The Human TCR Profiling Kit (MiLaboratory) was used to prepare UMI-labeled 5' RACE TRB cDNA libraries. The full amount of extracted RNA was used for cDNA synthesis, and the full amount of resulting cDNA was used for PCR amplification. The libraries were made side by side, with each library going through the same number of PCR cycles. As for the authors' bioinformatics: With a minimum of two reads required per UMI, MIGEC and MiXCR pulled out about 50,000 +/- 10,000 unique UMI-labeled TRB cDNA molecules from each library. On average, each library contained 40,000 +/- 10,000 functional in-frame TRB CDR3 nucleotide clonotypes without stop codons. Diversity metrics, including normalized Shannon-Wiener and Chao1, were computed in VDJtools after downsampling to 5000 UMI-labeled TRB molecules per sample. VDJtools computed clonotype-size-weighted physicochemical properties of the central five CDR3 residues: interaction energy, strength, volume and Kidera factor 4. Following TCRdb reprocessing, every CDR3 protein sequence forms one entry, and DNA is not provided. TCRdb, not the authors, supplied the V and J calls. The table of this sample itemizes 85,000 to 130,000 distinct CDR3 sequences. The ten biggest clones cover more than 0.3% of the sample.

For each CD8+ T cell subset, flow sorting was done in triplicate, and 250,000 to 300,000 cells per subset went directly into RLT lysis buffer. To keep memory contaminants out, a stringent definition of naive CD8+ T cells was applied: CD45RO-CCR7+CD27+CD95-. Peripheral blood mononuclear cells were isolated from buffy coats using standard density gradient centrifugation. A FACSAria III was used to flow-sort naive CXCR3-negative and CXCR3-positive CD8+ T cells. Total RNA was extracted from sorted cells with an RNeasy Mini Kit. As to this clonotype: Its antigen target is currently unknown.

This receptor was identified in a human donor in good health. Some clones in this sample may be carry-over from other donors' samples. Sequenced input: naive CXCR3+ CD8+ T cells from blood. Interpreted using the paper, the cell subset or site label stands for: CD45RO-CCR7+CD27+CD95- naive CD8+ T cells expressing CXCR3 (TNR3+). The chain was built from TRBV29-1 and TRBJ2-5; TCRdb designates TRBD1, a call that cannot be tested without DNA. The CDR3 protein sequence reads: CSVEGLGRREFPQETQYF. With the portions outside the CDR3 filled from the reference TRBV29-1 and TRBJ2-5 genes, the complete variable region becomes SAVISQKPSRDICQRGTSLTIQCQVDSQVTMMFWYRQQPGQSLTLIATANQGSEATYESGFVIDKFPISRPNLTFSTLTVSNMSPEDSSIYLCSVEGLGRREFPQETQYFGPGTRLLVL.